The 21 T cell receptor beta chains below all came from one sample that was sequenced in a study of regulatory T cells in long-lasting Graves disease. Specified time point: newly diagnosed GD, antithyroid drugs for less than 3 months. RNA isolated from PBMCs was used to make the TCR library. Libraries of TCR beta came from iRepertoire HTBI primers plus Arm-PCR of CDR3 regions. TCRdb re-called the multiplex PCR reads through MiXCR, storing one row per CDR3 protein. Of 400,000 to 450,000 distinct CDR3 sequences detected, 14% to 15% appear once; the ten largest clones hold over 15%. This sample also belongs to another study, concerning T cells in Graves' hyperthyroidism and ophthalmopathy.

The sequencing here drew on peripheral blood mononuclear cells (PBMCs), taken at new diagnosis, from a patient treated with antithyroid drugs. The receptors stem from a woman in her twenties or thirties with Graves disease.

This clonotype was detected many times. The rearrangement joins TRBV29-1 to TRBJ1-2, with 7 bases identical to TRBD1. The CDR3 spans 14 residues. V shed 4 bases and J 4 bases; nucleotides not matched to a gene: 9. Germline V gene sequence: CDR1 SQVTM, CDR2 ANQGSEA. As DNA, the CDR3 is TGCAGCGTTGCACAAGGGGGCTCGGGCTATGGCTACACCTTC. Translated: CSVAQGGSGYGYTF. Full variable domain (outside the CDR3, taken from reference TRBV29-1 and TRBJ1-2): SAVISQKPSRDICQRGTSLTIQCQVDSQVTMMFWYRQQPGQSLTLIATANQGSEATYESGFVIDKFPISRPNLTFSTLTVSNMSPEDSSIYLCSVAQGGSGYGYTFGSGTRLTVV.

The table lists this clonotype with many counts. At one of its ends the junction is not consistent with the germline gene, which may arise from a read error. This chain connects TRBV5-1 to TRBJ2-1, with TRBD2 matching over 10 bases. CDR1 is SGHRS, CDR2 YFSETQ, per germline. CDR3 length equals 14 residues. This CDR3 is CASSLASGSDEQFF. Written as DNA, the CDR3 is TGTGCCAGCAGCTTGGCTAGCGGGAGCGATGAGCAGTTCTTC.

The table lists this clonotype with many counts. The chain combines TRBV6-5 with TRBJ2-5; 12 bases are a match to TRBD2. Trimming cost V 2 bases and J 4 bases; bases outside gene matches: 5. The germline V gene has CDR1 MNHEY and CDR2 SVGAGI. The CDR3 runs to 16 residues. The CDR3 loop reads CASSYGLAGIGETQYF. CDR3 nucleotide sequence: TGTGCCAGCAGTTACGGACTAGCGGGAATCGGAGAGACCCAGTACTTC.

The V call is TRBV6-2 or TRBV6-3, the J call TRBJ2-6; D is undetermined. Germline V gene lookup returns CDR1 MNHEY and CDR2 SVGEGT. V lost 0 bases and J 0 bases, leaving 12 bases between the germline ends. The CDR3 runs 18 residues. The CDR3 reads CASSYSDYTNSGANVLTF. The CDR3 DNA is TGTGCCAGCAGTTACTCGGATTACACGAACTCTGGGGCCAACGTCCTGACTTTC.

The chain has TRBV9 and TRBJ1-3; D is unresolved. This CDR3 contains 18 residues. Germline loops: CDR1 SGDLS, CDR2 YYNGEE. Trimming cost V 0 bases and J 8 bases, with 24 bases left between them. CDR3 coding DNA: TGTGCCAGCAGCGTAGCTATCCCGGGCTACCAAGGACTAGACACCATATATTTT. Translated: CASSVAIPGYQGLDTIYF.

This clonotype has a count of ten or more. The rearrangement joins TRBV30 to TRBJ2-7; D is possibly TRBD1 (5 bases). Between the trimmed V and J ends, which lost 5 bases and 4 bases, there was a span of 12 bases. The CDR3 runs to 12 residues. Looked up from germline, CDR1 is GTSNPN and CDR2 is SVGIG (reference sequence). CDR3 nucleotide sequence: TGTGCCTGGGACAGTGGCGTGTACGAGCAGTACTTC. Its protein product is CAWDSGVYEQYF.

The CDR3 region has the DNA TGCGCCAGCAGCCTCTCGACTAGCCCTCGGGATTCAGATACGCAGTATTTT. Its translation is CASSLSTSPRDSDTQYF. The chain uses TRBV4-1 and TRBJ2-3; TRBD2 matches at 7 bases. The junction had 14 bases not matched to a gene; V was cut back by 4 bases and J by 4 bases. The CDR3 runs to 17 residues. Germline CDR1 reads MGHRA; CDR2 reads YSYEKL.

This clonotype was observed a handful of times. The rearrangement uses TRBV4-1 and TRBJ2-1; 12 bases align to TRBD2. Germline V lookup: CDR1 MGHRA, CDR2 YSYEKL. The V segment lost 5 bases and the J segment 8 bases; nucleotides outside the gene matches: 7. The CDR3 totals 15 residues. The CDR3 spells CASSAGLAGIHEQFF. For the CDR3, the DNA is TGCGCCAGCAGCGCCGGACTAGCGGGAATCCATGAGCAGTTCTTC.

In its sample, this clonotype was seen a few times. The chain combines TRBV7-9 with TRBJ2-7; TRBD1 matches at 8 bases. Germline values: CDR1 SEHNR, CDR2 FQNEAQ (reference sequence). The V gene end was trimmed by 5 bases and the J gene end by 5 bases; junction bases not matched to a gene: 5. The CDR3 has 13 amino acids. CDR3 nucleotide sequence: TGTGCCAGCAGCCCGACAGGGGACCACGAGCAGTACTTC. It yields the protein CASSPTGDHEQYF.

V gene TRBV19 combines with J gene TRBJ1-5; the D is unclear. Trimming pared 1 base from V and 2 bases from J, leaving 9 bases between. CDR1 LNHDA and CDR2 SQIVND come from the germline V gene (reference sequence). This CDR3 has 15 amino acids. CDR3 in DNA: TGTGCCAGTAGTATAGGGTCAGTCCGCAATCAGCCCCAGCATTTT. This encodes CASSIGSVRNQPQHF.

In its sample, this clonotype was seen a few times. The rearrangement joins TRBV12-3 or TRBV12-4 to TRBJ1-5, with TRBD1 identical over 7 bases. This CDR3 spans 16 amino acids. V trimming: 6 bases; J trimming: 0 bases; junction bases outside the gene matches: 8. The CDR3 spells CASSQGGPHSNQPQHF. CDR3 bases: TGTGCCAGCAGCCAGGGGGGACCTCATAGCAATCAGCCCCAGCATTTT.

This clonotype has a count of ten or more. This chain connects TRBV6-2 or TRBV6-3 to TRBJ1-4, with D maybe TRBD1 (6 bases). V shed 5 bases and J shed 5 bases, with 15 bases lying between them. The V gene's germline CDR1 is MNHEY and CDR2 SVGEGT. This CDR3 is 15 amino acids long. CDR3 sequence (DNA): TGTGCCAGCAGTCCATCGGGGGCGGGGAATGAAAAACTGTTTTTT. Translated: CASSPSGAGNEKLFF.

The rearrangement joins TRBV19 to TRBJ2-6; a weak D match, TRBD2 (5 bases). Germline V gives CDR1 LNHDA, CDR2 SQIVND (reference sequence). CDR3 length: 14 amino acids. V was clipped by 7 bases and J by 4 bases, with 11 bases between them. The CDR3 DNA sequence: TGTGCCAGTACCTCATCGGGGGGGGCCAACGTCCTGACTTTC. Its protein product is CASTSSGGANVLTF.

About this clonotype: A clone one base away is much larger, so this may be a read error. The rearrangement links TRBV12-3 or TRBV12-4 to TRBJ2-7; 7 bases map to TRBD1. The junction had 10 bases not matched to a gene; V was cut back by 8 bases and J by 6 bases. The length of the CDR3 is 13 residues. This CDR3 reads CASALTGACEQYF. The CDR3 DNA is TGTGCCAGCGCCCTAACAGGGGCCTGCGAGCAGTACTTC.

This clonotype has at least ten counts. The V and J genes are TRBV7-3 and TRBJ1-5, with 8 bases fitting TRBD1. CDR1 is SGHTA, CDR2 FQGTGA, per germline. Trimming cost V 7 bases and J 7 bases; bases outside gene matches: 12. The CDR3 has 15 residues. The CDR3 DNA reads TGTGCCAGCAACCCCGACAGGGGCCGGGAACAGCCCCAGCATTTT. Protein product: CASNPDRGREQPQHF.

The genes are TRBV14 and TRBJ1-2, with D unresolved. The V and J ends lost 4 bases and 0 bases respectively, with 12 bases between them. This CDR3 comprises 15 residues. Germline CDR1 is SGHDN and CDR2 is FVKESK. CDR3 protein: CASSPLGVSNYGYTF. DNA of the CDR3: TGTGCCAGCAGCCCCCTGGGTGTCTCTAACTATGGCTACACCTTC.

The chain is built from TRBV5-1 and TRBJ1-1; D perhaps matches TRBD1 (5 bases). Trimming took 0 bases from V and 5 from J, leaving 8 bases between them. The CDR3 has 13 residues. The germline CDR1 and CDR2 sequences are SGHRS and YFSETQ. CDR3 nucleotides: TGCGCCAGCAGCTTGGACAGGAGGACTGAAGCTTTCTTT. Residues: CASSLDRRTEAFF.

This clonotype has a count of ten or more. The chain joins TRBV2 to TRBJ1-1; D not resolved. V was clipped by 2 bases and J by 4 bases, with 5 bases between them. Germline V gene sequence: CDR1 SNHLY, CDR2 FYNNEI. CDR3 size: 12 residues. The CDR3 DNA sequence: TGTGCCAGCAGTGAACGGGGCACTGAAGCTTTCTTT. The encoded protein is CASSERGTEAFF.

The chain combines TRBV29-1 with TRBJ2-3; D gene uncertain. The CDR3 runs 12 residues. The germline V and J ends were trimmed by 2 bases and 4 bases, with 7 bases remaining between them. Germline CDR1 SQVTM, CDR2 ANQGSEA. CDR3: CSVERPPDTQYF. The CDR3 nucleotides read TGCAGCGTTGAACGCCCCCCAGATACGCAGTATTTT.

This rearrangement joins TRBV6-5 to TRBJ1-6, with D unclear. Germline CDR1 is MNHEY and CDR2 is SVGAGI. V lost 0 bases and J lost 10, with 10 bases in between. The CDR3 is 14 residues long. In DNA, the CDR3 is TGTGCCAGCAGTTACTCGGGGTCACGATCACCCCTCCACTTT. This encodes CASSYSGSRSPLHF.

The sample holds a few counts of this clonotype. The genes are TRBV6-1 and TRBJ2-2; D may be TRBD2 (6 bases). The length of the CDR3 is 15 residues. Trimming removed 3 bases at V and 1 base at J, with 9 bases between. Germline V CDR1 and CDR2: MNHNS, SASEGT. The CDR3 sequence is CASSEVAENTGELFF. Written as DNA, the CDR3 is TGTGCCAGCAGTGAGGTAGCGGAGAACACCGGGGAGCTGTTTTTT.